This T cell receptor beta chain was retrieved from a study of PD-1 blockade in classical Hodgkin lymphoma. About the study: It was nivolumab at 3 mg/kg, given intravenously every 2 weeks, that patients received.

Germline V CDR1 and CDR2: MDHEN, SYDVKM. This CDR3 region has 15 residues. V shed 6 bases and J shed 4 bases, with 16 bases lying between them. Only in-frame clones appear in the TCRdb table, and some are missing; sequencing was by immunoSEQ multiplex PCR. The sample includes about 52,000 clones, approximately 89% of them seen just once. Findings and caveats of the study: Some patients started nivolumab under 1 year after ASCT, and they were excluded. According to reports, newly diagnosed patients had lower baseline TCR diversity than healthy donors, and relapsed/refractory patients had lower baseline TCR diversity still. Unlike CD8+ TCR diversity, which did not rise significantly by C4D1, CD4+ TCR diversity did.

This clone was seen only a few times. Its antigen is still unknown. As to time point: cycle 4 day 1 (C4D1), after about 6 weeks of nivolumab. The patients all showed relapse after autologous stem cell transplantation, while their brentuximab vedotin exposure varied. Sequencing used peripheral blood mononuclear cells (PBMCs), obtained before the fourth cycle of nivolumab. This sequence was found in a human donor with classical Hodgkin lymphoma. V is TRBV28 and J is TRBJ1-5; D remains ambiguous. The chain's CDR3 is CASSADTTENQPQHF. The CDR3, as DNA: TGTGCCAGCAGCGCTGACACAACTGAGAATCAGCCCCAGCATTTT.